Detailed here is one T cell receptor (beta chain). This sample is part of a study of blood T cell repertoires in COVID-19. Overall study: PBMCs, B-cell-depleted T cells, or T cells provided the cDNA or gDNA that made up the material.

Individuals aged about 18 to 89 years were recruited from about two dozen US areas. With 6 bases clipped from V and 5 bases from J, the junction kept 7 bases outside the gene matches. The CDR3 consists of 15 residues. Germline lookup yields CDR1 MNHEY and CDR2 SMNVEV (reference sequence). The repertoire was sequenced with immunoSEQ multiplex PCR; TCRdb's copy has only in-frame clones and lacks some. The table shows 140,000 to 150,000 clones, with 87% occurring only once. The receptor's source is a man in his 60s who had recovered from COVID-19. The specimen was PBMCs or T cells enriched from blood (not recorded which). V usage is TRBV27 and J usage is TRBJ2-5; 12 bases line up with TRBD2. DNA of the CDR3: TGTGCCAGCAGACTCCTAGCGGGAGGGCTGGAGACCCAGTACTTC. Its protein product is CASRLLAGGLETQYF.